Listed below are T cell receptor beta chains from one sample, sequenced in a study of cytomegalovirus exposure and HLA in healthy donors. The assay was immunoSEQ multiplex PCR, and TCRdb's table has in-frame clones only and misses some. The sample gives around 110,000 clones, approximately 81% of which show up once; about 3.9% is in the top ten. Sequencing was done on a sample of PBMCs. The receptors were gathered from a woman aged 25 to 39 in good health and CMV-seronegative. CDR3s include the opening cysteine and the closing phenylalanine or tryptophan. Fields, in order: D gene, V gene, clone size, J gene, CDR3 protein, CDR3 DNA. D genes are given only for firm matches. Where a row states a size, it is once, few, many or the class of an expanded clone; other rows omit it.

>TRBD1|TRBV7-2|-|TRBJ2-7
CASSPLTGGYEQYF
TGTGCCAGCAGCCCCTTGACAGGGGGCTACGAGCAGTACTTC
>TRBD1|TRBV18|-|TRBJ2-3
CASSPIAGGVTDTQYF
TGTGCCAGCTCACCTATCGCAGGGGGAGTCACAGATACGCAGTATTTT
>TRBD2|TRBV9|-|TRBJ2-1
CASSVGGLAGGKGDNEQFF
TGTGCCAGCAGCGTAGGTGGACTAGCGGGAGGGAAAGGGGACAATGAGCAGTTCTTC
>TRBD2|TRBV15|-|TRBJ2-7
CATGGGLAVLNEQYF
TGTGCCACCGGAGGAGGACTAGCCGTTCTAAACGAGCAGTACTTC
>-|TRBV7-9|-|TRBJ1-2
CASSLESENYGYTF
TGTGCCAGCAGCTTAGAGAGCGAGAACTATGGCTACACCTTC
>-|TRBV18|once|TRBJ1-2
CASSPSGDNYGYTF
TGTGCCAGCTCACCGTCGGGGGATAACTATGGCTACACCTTC
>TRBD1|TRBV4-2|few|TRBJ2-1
CASSQTGTGASEQFF
TGTGCCAGCAGCCAAACCGGGACAGGGGCTAGTGAGCAGTTCTTC
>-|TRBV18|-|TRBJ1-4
CASSRGEDEKLFF
TGTGCCAGCTCACGTGGAGAAGATGAAAAACTGTTTTTT
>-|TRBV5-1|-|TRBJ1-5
CASSLEGGKGQPQHF
TGCGCCAGCAGCTTGGAGGGAGGGAAGGGTCAGCCCCAGCATTTT
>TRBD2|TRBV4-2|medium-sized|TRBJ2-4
CASSRNEASGSLAKNIQYF
TGTGCCAGCAGCCGCAACGAAGCTAGCGGGAGCTTAGCCAAAAACATTCAGTACTTC
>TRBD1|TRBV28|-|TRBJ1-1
CASSLGQGGEAFF
TGTGCCAGCAGTTTAGGTCAGGGGGGCGAAGCTTTCTTT
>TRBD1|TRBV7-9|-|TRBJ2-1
CASRPFGQGSSYNEQFF
TGTGCCAGCAGACCGTTCGGACAGGGTAGCTCCTACAATGAGCAGTTCTTC
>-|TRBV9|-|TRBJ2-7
CASSVDQGRGGLQYF
TGTGCCAGCAGCGTAGACCAGGGCAGGGGTGGCTTGCAGTACTTC
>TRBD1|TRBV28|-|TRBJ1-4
CASRVGTGEEKLFF
TGTGCCAGCAGGGTAGGGACAGGAGAAGAAAAACTGTTTTTT
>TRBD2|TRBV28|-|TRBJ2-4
CASSSYLVGTSVGVKNIQYF
TGTGCCAGCAGTTCCTATCTGGTGGGGACTAGCGTCGGGGTCAAAAACATTCAGTACTTC
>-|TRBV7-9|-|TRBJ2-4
CASSTSQGGNIQYF
TGTGCCAGCAGCACCTCACAGGGGGGGAACATTCAGTACTTC
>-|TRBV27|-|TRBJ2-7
CASSSEFSHEQYF
TGTGCCAGCAGTTCAGAATTCTCCCACGAGCAGTACTTC
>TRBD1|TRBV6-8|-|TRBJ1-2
CASFGTGTGGPSNYGYTF
TGTGCCAGCTTTGGTACCGGGACAGGGGGCCCCTCTAACTATGGCTACACCTTC
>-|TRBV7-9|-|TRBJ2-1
CASSLSTSEQFF
TGTGCCAGCAGCTTATCAACTTCGGAGCAGTTCTTC
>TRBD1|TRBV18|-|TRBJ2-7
CASSSGTGVYEQYF
TGTGCCAGCTCCTCCGGGACAGGGGTCTACGAGCAGTACTTC
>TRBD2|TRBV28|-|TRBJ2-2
CASSPGLGGELFF
TGTGCCAGCAGTCCCGGACTAGGGGGGGAGCTGTTTTTT
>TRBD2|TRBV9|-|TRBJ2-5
CASSVSTSSGRETQYF
TGTGCCAGCAGCGTGTCAACCTCTAGCGGGAGAGAGACCCAGTACTTC
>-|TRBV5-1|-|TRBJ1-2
CASSLTANGYTF
TGCGCCAGCAGCTTAACAGCTAATGGCTACACCTTC
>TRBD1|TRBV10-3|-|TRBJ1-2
CAINLNRDSSSYGYTF
TGTGCCATCAACTTAAACCGGGACAGTTCTTCCTATGGCTACACCTTC
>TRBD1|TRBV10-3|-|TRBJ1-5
CAISDQGAGQPQHF
TGTGCCATCAGTGACCAGGGGGCCGGGCAGCCCCAGCATTTT
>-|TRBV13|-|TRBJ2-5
CASSETLDREDKETQYF
TGTGCCAGCAGCGAAACCCTAGACAGGGAGGATAAAGAGACCCAGTACTTC
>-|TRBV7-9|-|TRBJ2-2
CASRRGGSGELFF
TGTGCCAGCAGAAGAGGGGGAAGCGGGGAGCTGTTTTTT
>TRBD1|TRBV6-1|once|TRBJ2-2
CASSEGGDRAVFF
TGTGCCAGCAGTGAAGGGGGGGACAGGGCGGTGTTTTTT
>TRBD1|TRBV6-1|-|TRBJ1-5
CASSGQGYQPQHF
TGTGCCAGCAGCGGACAGGGGTATCAGCCCCAGCATTTT
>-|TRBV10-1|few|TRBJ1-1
CASSEGRGNTEAFF
TGCGCCAGCAGTGAGGGACGGGGGAACACTGAAGCTTTCTTT
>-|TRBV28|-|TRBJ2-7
CASSLSSADYEQYF
TGTGCCAGCAGTTTATCTAGCGCGGACTACGAGCAGTACTTC
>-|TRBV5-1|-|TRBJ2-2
CASSLGRADTGELFF
TGCGCCAGCAGCTTGGGCAGGGCCGACACCGGGGAGCTGTTTTTT
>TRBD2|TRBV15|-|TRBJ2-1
CATSRARREGVNEQFF
TGTGCCACCAGCAGAGCCCGGCGGGAGGGCGTAAATGAGCAGTTCTTC
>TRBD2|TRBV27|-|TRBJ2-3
CASTSGGADTQYF
TGTGCCAGCACATCGGGAGGGGCAGATACGCAGTATTTT
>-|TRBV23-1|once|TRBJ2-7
CASIYVRQASSYEQYF
TGCGCCAGCATTTATGTCCGACAGGCCAGCTCCTACGAGCAGTACTTC
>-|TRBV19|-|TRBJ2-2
CASSIGEVPGELFF
TGTGCCAGTAGTATAGGGGAGGTACCCGGGGAGCTGTTTTTT
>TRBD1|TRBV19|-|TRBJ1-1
CASRHDRVTSEAFF
TGTGCCAGTAGACACGACAGGGTGACGTCTGAAGCTTTCTTT
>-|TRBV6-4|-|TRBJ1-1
CASRMTGNTEAFF
TGTGCCAGCAGAATGACAGGGAACACTGAAGCTTTCTTT
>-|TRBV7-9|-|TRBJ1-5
CASSRTGGEQPQHF
TGTGCCAGCAGCCGGACGGGAGGGGAACAGCCCCAGCATTTT
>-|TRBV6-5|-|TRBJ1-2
CASSYDRNNGYTF
TGTGCCAGCAGTTACGACAGGAATAATGGCTACACCTTC
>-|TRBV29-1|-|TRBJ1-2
CAANGVLGSYTF
TGCGCAGCGAACGGAGTCCTAGGAAGCTACACCTTC
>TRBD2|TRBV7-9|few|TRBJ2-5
CASTVVLASETQYF
TGTGCCAGCACCGTTGTACTAGCGAGTGAGACCCAGTACTTC
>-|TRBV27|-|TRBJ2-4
CASSPLLAPLAKNIQYF
TGTGCCAGCAGCCCTCTGCTAGCGCCATTAGCCAAAAACATTCAGTACTTC
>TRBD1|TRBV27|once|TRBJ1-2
CASSARTGTGGCGYTF
TGTGCCAGCAGTGCCAGGACCGGGACAGGGGGCTGTGGCTACACCTTC
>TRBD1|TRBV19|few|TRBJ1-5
CASSSLPGQGLTSNQPQHF
TGTGCCAGTAGTTCTCTTCCGGGACAGGGCTTGACTAGCAATCAGCCCCAGCATTTT
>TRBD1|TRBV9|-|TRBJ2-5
CASSVEGAGGETQYF
TGTGCCAGCAGCGTAGAGGGGGCGGGCGGAGAGACCCAGTACTTC
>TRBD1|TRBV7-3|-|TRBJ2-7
CASSLDGQGREQYF
TGTGCCAGCAGCTTAGACGGACAGGGTCGCGAGCAGTACTTC
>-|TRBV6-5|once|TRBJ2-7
CASSYTPGDYEQYF
TGTGCCAGCAGTTACACCCCGGGAGACTACGAGCAGTACTTC
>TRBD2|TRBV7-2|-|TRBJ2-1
CASSSRGGRPYDEQFF
TGTGCCAGCAGCTCCCGTGGCGGGAGGCCCTACGATGAGCAGTTCTTC
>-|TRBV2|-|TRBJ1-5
CASSEAGNNQPQHF
TGTGCCAGCAGTGAGGCAGGGAACAATCAGCCCCAGCATTTT
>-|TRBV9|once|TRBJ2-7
CASSTGSEQYF
TGTGCCAGCAGCACAGGGTCCGAGCAGTACTTC
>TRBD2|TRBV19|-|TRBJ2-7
CASSASGSSYEQYF
TGTGCCAGTAGTGCTAGCGGGAGCTCCTACGAGCAGTACTTC